What follows is one T cell receptor (beta chain) and its context. No cognate antigen has been identified for it. The germline V gene (reference sequence) sets CDR1 to DFQATT and CDR2 to SNEGSKA. Inclusive of the bounding cysteine and phenylalanine, the CDR3 is 14 residues long. No DNA is listed. Library method: 5' RACE. Each TCR library was prepared from about 3.5 ug of total RNA. For each sample, cDNA synthesis was carried out in eight separate reactions using SMARTScribe reverse transcriptase. Unique molecular identifiers containing a 6-nucleotide sample barcode were introduced through template switching during cDNA synthesis. Amplification of TCRalpha and TCRbeta cDNA involved two nested PCRs of 16 and 9 cycles, and each PCR was followed by bead purification. Before amplification, the cDNA was treated with uracil DNA-glycosylase and purified using the QIAquick PCR purification kit. The second PCR added Illumina TruSeq-compatible adapters along with sample-specific barcodes. Library quality and concentration were assessed using TapeStation and Qubit, and about 5 ng of each library was pooled. The pooled libraries were sequenced with 2 x 100 bp reads and custom sequencing primers on an Illumina HiSeq2500 single-index Rapid Run. As for the original processing: MiGEC version 1.2.6 was used for UMI-based consensus assembly, which corrected PCR and sequencing errors. MiXCR version 2.1.1 handled V(D)J alignment, clonotype assembly and CDR3 extraction. To normalise gene usage, clonotype sharing and MAIT/NKT TCR abundance, the top 1000, 10 000 and 20 000 clonotypes in each sample were analysed. After downsampling to 27 000 UMIs, diversity was calculated as the inverse Simpson index using the vegan R package. Paired Mann-Whitney U tests on discordant twin pairs were used, with Benjamini-Hochberg multiple-testing correction. Based on TCRdb reprocessing of the reads, there is one entry per CDR3 protein sequence, and DNA is missing. In this record, the V and J calls reflect TCRdb's handling and not the investigators' own analysis. This sample's clone table shows around 190,000 distinct CDR3 sequences. 1.6% of the sample is taken by the ten largest.

This entry comes from a study of monozygotic twins with inflammatory bowel disease (dated by TCRdb to between 2018 and 2021). Regarding the study in general: The complete study included 28 monozygotic twin pairs: 19 IBD-discordant Danish pairs and nine German pairs, of which four were IBD-concordant and five were IBD-discordant. The search for disease-associated traits relied mainly on comparing, within discordant pairs, IBD patients with their genetically identical healthy co-twins. Each individual had, on average, about 151 000 unique TCRalpha sequences and 181 000 unique TCRbeta sequences available for analysis.

Broad study findings and their caveats: Distinction between different T cell subtypes could not be achieved in the analysis. Differing immunosuppressive treatments among patients may have added background noise and inter-individual variability to the repertoires. The results gave no support for a single strong signal or clonotype linked to IBD. Measured by the inverse Simpson index, TCRbeta repertoire diversity was lower in IBD patients than in their healthy co-twins. No difference in repertoire similarity was observed between concordant and discordant twins, possibly owing to limited statistical power. IBD patients shared fewer clonotypes with other individuals than healthy twins did, most markedly in patients showing signs of disease activity.

From each donor, an approximately 2.3 ml peripheral blood sample was collected into PAXgene tubes and kept at -80 degrees C. Without T cell sorting, total RNA was isolated from whole blood using the PAXgene blood miRNA kit on an automated QIAcube. Peripheral blood from monozygotic twin pairs concordant or discordant for inflammatory bowel disease was subjected to deep TCRalpha and TCRbeta repertoire profiling with unique molecular barcoding. Smoking habits were recorded for all twin pairs, and individuals were classified as current, former or never smokers. The chain was built from TRBV20-1 and TRBJ1-3; TCRdb lists TRBD1, though no DNA is available to test this call. The source material was blood. The sequence was obtained from a human donor with ulcerative colitis or Crohn's disease, or a healthy co-twin of an affected twin (not recorded which). The CDR3 sequence is CSASPGGGKNTIYF.